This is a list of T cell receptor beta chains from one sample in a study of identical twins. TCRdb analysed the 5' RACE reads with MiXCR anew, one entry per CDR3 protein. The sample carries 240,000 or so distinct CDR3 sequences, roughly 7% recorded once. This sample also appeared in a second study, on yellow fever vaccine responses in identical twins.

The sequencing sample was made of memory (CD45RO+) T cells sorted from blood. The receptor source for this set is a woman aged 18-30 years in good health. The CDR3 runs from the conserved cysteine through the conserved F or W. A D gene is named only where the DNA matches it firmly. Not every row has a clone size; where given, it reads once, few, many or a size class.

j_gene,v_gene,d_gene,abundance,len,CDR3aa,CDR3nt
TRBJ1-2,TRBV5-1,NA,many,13,CASSPGTNPGYTF,TGCGCCAGCAGCCCCGGGACCAATCCAGGCTACACCTTC
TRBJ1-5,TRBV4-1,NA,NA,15,CASSQDRVHSQPQHF,TGCGCCAGCAGCCAAGACAGGGTACACAGTCAGCCCCAGCATTTT
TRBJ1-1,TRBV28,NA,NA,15,CASSPTQGKGTEAFF,TGTGCCAGCAGTCCTACCCAGGGTAAGGGCACTGAAGCTTTCTTT
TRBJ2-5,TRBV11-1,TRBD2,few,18,CASSFRRVLAGHQETQYF,TGTGCCAGCAGCTTTAGGAGGGTACTAGCGGGGCACCAAGAGACCCAGTACTTC
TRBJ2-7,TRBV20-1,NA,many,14,CSAPPAGRTYEQYF,TGCAGTGCCCCCCCGGCGGGACGTACCTACGAGCAGTACTTC
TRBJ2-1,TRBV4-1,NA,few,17,CASSLSWQTLNHNEQFF,TGCGCCAGCAGCTTAAGCTGGCAGACACTGAATCACAATGAGCAGTTCTTC
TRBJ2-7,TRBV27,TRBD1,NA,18,CASSPRIIRQGDSYEQYF,TGTGCCAGCAGTCCGAGGATTATTAGACAGGGGGACTCCTACGAGCAGTACTTC
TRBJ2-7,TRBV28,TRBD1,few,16,CASSLFWQGAIYEQYF,TGTGCCAGCAGCCTATTTTGGCAGGGGGCTATCTACGAGCAGTACTTC
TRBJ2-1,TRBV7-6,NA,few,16,CASSLEVVGGSDEQFF,TGTGCCAGCAGCTTAGAGGTTGTGGGGGGATCCGATGAGCAGTTCTTC
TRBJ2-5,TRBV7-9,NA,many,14,CASSPEQKQETQYF,TGTGCCAGCAGCCCCGAACAGAAACAAGAGACCCAGTACTTC
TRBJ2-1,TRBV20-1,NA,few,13,CSANGPAHNEQFF,TGCAGTGCCAACGGACCAGCCCACAATGAGCAGTTCTTC
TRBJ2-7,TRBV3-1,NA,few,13,CASSQRWGYEQYF,TGTGCCAGCAGCCAAAGGTGGGGCTACGAGCAGTACTTC
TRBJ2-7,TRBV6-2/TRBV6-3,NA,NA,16,CASSSLLGGPDYEQYF,TGTGCCAGCAGTTCCCTTTTGGGCGGGCCCGACTACGAGCAGTACTTC
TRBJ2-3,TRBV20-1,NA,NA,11,CSADQTDTQYF,TGCAGTGCTGACCAGACAGATACGCAGTATTTT
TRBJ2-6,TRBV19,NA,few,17,CASSLEGYSSGANVLTF,TGTGCCAGTAGTCTTGAGGGATACTCCTCTGGGGCCAACGTCCTGACTTTC
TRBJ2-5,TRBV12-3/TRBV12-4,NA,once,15,CASSPTPSVPETQYF,TGTGCCAGCAGTCCGACCCCTAGCGTTCCAGAGACCCAGTACTTC
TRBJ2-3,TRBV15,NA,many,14,CATSRDLSTDTQYF,TGTGCCACCAGCAGAGATCTTTCCACAGATACGCAGTATTTT
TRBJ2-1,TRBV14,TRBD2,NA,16,CASSRLGLDHRTEQFF,TGTGCCAGCAGCCGCCTGGGACTAGACCACCGGACTGAGCAGTTCTTC
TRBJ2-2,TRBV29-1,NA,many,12,CSVAQLGGELFF,TGCAGCGTCGCCCAACTCGGCGGGGAGCTGTTTTTT
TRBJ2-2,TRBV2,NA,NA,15,CASSGDHKGDWELFF,TGTGCCAGCAGTGGGGACCACAAAGGGGACTGGGAGCTGTTTTTT
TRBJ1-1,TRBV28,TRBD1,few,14,CASSLWTGATEAFF,TGTGCCAGCAGTTTATGGACAGGGGCGACTGAAGCTTTCTTT
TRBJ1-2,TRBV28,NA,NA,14,CASSPPGRHVGYTF,TGTGCCAGCAGCCCCCCCGGTCGGCATGTTGGCTACACCTTC
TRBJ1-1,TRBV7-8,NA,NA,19,CASSLGWGPGLTEDTEAFF,TGTGCCAGCAGCTTAGGTTGGGGTCCGGGGTTGACGGAGGACACTGAAGCTTTCTTT
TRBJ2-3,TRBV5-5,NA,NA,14,CASSPGGLSYTQYF,TGTGCCAGCAGCCCTGGGGGCCTCTCATATACGCAGTATTTT
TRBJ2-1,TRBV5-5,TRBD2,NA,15,CASSLFSGGYNEQFF,TGTGCCAGCAGCTTGTTTAGCGGGGGGTACAATGAGCAGTTCTTC
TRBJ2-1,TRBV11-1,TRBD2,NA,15,CASSLRAGGLNEQFF,TGTGCCAGCAGCTTAAGAGCGGGGGGGTTAAATGAGCAGTTCTTC
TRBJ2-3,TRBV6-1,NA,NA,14,CASSPLGTTDTQYF,TGTGCCAGCAGTCCGCTCGGGACTACAGATACGCAGTATTTT
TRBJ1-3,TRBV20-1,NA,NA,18,CSARDFGGDRSSGNTIYF,TGCAGTGCTAGAGATTTTGGGGGCGACAGGTCGAGTGGAAACACCATATATTTT
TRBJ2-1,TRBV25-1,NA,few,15,CASSEYGGWVNEQFF,TGTGCCAGCAGTGAATACGGGGGATGGGTGAATGAGCAGTTCTTC
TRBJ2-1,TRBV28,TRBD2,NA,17,CASSQGGGLAVYNEQFF,TGTGCCAGCAGCCAGGGGGGGGGACTAGCGGTTTACAATGAGCAGTTCTTC
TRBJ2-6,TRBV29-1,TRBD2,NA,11,CSVAGGNVLTF,TGCAGCGTTGCGGGGGGCAACGTCCTGACTTTC
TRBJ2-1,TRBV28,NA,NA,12,CASSPPVGEQFF,TGTGCCAGCAGTCCCCCCGTGGGTGAGCAGTTCTTC
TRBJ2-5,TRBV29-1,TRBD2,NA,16,CSVEGASGRGQETQYF,TGCAGCGTTGAAGGCGCGAGCGGGAGGGGCCAAGAGACCCAGTACTTC
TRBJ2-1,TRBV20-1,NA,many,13,CSASGTPGSEQFF,TGCAGTGCTAGCGGGACTCCAGGAAGTGAGCAGTTCTTC
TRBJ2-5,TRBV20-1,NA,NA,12,CSASSDSGTQYF,TGCAGTGCGTCCTCGGACAGCGGGACCCAGTACTTC
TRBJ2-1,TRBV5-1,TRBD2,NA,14,CASNRGGARDEQFF,TGCGCCAGCAACCGCGGGGGGGCTCGGGATGAGCAGTTCTTC
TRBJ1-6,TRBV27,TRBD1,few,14,CASSRDRGGSPLHF,TGTGCCAGCAGCCGGGACAGGGGAGGCTCACCCCTCCACTTT
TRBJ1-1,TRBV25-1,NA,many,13,CASSEHGDTEAFF,TGTGCCAGCAGCGAACACGGGGACACTGAAGCTTTCTTT
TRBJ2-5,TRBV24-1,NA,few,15,CATSDFFRKGETQYF,TGTGCCACCAGTGATTTTTTCAGAAAGGGAGAGACCCAGTACTTC
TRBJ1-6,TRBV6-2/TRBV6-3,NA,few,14,CASSYGTDQSPLHF,TGTGCCAGCAGTTATGGGACGGATCAGTCACCCCTCCACTTT
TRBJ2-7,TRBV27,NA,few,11,CASRFNYEQYF,TGTGCCAGCCGGTTTAACTACGAGCAGTACTTC
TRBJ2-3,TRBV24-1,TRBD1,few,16,CATSDFGQGGTDTQYF,TGTGCCACCAGTGATTTCGGACAGGGGGGCACAGATACGCAGTATTTT
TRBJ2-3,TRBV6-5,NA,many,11,CASSSGGTQYF,TGTGCCAGCAGCTCCGGAGGTACGCAGTATTTT
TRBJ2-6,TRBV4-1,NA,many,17,CASSQDPGSTGANVLTF,TGCGCCAGCAGCCAAGACCCAGGATCTACTGGGGCCAACGTCCTGACTTTC
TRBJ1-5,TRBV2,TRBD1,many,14,CASSEQGATQPQHF,TGTGCCAGCAGTGAACAGGGGGCGACTCAGCCCCAGCATTTT
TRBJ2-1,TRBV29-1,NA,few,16,CSVPGPGPHSYNEQFF,TGCAGCGTCCCAGGCCCGGGGCCACACTCCTACAATGAGCAGTTCTTC
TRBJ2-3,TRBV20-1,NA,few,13,CSAYDKRTDTQYF,TGCAGTGCTTACGACAAAAGAACAGATACGCAGTATTTT
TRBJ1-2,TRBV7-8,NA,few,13,CASSLAKTVDYTF,TGTGCCAGCAGCTTAGCGAAAACGGTGGACTACACCTTC
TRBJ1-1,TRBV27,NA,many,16,CASSPQDRPMSTEAFF,TGTGCCAGCAGTCCCCAGGACCGGCCAATGAGCACTGAAGCTTTCTTT
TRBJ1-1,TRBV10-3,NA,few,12,CAISARDGRAFF,TGTGCCATCAGTGCCAGGGACGGGAGGGCTTTCTTT
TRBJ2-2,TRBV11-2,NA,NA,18,CASSLRAGGGSNTGELFF,TGTGCCAGCAGCTTACGGGCAGGGGGGGGCTCGAACACCGGGGAGCTGTTTTTT
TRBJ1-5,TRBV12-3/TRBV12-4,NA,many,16,CASSLTSGSGNQPQHF,TGTGCCAGCTCCCTAACGTCGGGGAGCGGCAATCAGCCCCAGCATTTT